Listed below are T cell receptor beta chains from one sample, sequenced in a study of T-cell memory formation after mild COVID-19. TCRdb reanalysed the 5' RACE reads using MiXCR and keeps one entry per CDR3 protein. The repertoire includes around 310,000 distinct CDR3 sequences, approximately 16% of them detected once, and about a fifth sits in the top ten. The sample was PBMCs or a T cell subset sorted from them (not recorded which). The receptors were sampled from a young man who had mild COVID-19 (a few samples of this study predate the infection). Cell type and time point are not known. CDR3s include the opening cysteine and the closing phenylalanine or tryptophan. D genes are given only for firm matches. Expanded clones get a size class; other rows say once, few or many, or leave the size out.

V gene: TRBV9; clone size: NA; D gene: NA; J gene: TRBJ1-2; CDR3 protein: CASSPLTPGTASYGYTF; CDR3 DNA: TGTGCCAGCAGCCCCCTTACCCCCGGGACCGCTAGCTATGGCTACACCTTC
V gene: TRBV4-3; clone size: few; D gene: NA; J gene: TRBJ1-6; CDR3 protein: CASSQDSGRVGNSPLHF; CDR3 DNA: TGCGCCAGCAGCCAAGATAGTGGCAGGGTGGGTAATTCACCCCTCCACTTT
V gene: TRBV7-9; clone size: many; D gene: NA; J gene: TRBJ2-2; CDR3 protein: CASSSIGGPRTGELFF; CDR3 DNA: TGTGCCAGCAGCTCAATCGGGGGCCCGAGAACCGGGGAGCTGTTTTTT
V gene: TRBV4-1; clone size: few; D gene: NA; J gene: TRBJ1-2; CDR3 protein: CASSQESQGQYGYTF; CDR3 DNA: TGCGCCAGCAGCCAAGAGTCCCAGGGTCAGTATGGCTACACCTTC
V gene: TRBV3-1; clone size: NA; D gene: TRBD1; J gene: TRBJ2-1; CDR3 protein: CASSQDGQVINEQFF; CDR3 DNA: TGTGCCAGCAGCCAAGATGGACAGGTGATCAATGAGCAGTTCTTC
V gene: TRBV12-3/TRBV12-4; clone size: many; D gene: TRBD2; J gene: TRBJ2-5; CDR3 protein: CASSRRGGGETQYF; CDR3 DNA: TGTGCCAGCAGCCGGCGGGGGGGCGGAGAGACCCAGTACTTC
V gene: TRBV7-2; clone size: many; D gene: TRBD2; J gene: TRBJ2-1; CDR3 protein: CASSLDASGLYNEQFF; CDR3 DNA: TGTGCCAGCAGCTTAGATGCTAGCGGGCTCTACAATGAGCAGTTCTTC
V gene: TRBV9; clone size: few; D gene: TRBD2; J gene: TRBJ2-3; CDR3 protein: CASSVGVSGSQDTQYF; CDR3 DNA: TGTGCCAGCAGCGTAGGTGTTAGCGGGTCGCAGGATACGCAGTATTTT
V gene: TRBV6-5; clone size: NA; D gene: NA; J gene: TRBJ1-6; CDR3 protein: CASSPGGGGANSPLHF; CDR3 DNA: TGTGCCAGCAGTCCCGGAGGGGGGGGGGCTAATTCACCCCTCCACTTT
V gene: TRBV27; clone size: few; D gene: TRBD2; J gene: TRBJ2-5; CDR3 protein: CASSARTSGDGTQYF; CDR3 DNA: TGTGCCAGCAGTGCCCGGACTAGCGGGGACGGGACCCAGTACTTC
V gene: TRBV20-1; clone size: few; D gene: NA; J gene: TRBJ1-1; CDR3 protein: CSARDGINTEAFF; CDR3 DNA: TGCAGTGCTAGAGATGGGATAAACACTGAAGCTTTCTTT
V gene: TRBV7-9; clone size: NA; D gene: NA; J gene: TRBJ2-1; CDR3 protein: CASSLTGADNEQFF; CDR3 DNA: TGTGCCAGCAGCTTAACGGGGGCTGACAATGAGCAGTTCTTC
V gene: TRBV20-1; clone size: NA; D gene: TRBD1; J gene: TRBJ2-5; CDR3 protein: CSAFAGDRNQETQYF; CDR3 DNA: TGCAGTGCTTTCGCCGGGGACAGAAACCAAGAGACCCAGTACTTC
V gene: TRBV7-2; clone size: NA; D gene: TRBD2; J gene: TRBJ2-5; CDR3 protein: CASSGLAGGGETQYF; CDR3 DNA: TGTGCCAGCAGCGGACTAGCGGGGGGGGGAGAGACCCAGTACTTC
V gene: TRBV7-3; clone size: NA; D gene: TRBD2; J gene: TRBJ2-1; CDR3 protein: CASSSSGTSGGNEQFF; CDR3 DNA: TGTGCCAGCAGCTCGTCCGGGACTAGCGGGGGGAATGAGCAGTTCTTC
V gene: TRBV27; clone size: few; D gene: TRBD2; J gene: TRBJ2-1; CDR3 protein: CASSFGGGNREQFF; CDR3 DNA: TGTGCCAGCAGTTTCGGGGGGGGTAATAGGGAGCAGTTCTTC